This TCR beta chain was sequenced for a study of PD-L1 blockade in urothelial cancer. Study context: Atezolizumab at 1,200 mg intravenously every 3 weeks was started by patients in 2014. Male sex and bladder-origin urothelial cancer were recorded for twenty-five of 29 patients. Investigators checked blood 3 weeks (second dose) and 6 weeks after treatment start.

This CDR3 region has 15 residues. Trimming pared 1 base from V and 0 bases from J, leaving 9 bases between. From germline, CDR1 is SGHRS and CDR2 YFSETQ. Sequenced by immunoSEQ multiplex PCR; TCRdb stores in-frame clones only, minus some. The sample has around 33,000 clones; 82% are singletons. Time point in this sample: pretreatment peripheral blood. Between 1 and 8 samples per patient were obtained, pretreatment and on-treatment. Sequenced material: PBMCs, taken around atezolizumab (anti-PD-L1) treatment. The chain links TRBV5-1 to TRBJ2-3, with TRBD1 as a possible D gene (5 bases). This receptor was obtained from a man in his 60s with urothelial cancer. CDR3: CASSLLPGSTDTQYF. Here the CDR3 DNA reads TGCGCCAGCAGCTTGCTTCCAGGGAGCACAGATACGCAGTATTTT. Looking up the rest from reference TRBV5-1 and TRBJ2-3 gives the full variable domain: KAGVTQTPRYLIKTRGQQVTLSCSPISGHRSVSWYQQTPGQGLQFLFEYFSETQRNKGNFPGRFSGRQFSNSRSEMNVSTLELGDSALYLCASSLLPGSTDTQYFGPGTRLTVL.